One sample yielded the 14 T cell receptor beta chains listed below, sequenced in a study of shared clonotypes between healthy human individuals. Produced via immunoSEQ multiplex PCR; TCRdb's table is partial and in-frame only. The sample includes around 2.1 million clones, under 97% of them seen just once. Sequenced input: naive CD4+ T cells sorted from blood. This sample's subset: CD45RA+ positively selected. The receptors originated from a man aged 18 to 29 in good health.

Comments on this clone: The same CDR3 can be traced to other DNA sequences in this sample. This chain joins TRBV15 and TRBJ2-2, with D tentatively TRBD1 (5 bases). The CDR3 sequence is 14 residues long. Germline V lookup: CDR1 LNHNV, CDR2 YYDKDF (reference sequence). The V gene lost 0 bases and the J gene lost 4 bases, with 6 bases spanning the gap. CDR3 protein: CATSRDQGTGELFF. The CDR3 DNA is TGTGCCACCAGCAGAGACCAGGGCACCGGGGAGCTGTTTTTT.

V usage is TRBV9 and J usage is TRBJ2-1; TRBD1 agrees at 11 bases. V dropped 0 bases and J dropped 6; count of bases not matched to a gene: 2. Per germline, CDR1 SGDLS and CDR2 YYNGEE. This CDR3 spans 15 amino acids. Here the CDR3 reads CASSVEGTGGNEQFF. The CDR3 DNA reads TGTGCCAGCAGCGTAGAGGGGACAGGGGGCAATGAGCAGTTCTTC.

This chain links TRBV13 with TRBJ2-7, with 15 positions matching TRBD2. The junction had 6 bases not matched to a gene; V was cut back by 5 bases and J by 1 base. Per the germline V gene, CDR1 is PRHDT and CDR2 is FYEKMQ (reference sequence). The CDR3 totals 17 residues. The CDR3 nucleotides read TGTGCCAGCAGCCCGAGGACTAGCGGGAGGGAATCCTACGAGCAGTACTTC. It encodes CASSPRTSGRESYEQYF. The whole variable domain, remainder taken from reference TRBV13 and TRBJ2-7, is AAGVIQSPRHLIKEKRETATLKCYPIPRHDTVYWYQQGPGQDPQFLISFYEKMQSDKGSIPDRFSAQQFSDYHSELNMSSLELGDSALYFCASSPRTSGRESYEQYFGPGTRLTVT.

This rearrangement joins TRBV6-6 to TRBJ1-5; D unresolved. The ends were cut back, 4 bases at V and 0 bases at J, with 10 bases in the middle. From germline, CDR1 is MNHNY and CDR2 SVGAGI (reference sequence). The CDR3 has 15 residues. CDR3 sequence reads: CASSSGSDSNQPQHF. The CDR3 DNA reads as TGTGCCAGCAGTTCAGGCAGCGATAGCAATCAGCCCCAGCATTTT.

J is TRBJ2-3 and V is TRBV6-5; D call uncertain. Germline CDR1 reads MNHEY; CDR2 reads SVGAGI. The V end was cut by 5 bases, the J end by 4 bases, with 10 bases between. The CDR3 sequence is 13 residues long. The CDR3: CASSPGYPDTQYF. CDR3 nucleotides: TGTGCCAGCAGTCCAGGCTATCCAGATACGCAGTATTTT.

This clone was seen just once. V is TRBV2 and J is TRBJ2-1; no clear D. The CDR3 contains 17 residues. CDR1 and CDR2 from the germline V gene are SNHLY and FYNNEI. Trimming removed 6 bases at V and 0 bases at J, with 18 bases between. The CDR3 here is CASSLEPARSSYNEQFF. As DNA, the CDR3 is TGTGCCAGCAGCCTGGAGCCCGCTCGGAGCTCCTACAATGAGCAGTTCTTC.

The gene calls are TRBV19 and TRBJ2-1; 8 nucleotides match TRBD1. Germline V gene data show CDR1 as LNHDA and CDR2 as SQIVND (reference sequence). V gave up 1 base and J gave up 7 bases; unmatched junction bases: 9. CDR3 length equals 16 residues. The CDR3 DNA reads TGTGCCAGTAGTATAGTTTGGACAGGGTCAGGGAATGAGCAGTTCTTC. This codes for CASSIVWTGSGNEQFF.

This rearrangement joins TRBV27 to TRBJ2-7; 9 nucleotides align to TRBD2. Germline CDR1 reads MNHEY; CDR2 reads SMNVEV (reference sequence). This CDR3 spans 14 amino acids. Losses at the gene ends were 5 bases for V and 4 bases for J; bases not matched to a gene: 6. CDR3 sequence: CASSPAGGRYEQYF. The CDR3 DNA sequence: TGTGCCAGCAGTCCCGCGGGGGGGCGTTACGAGCAGTACTTC.

The V call is TRBV10-2, the J call TRBJ2-7; a possible D gene is TRBD1 (6 bases). The V and J ends lost 8 bases and 5 bases respectively, with 16 bases between them. In germline, CDR1 is WSHSY, CDR2 SAAADI. The CDR3 extends over 13 amino acids. This CDR3 is CASGTQVEHEQYF. The CDR3, as DNA: TGCGCCAGCGGGACACAGGTAGAACACGAGCAGTACTTC.

J is TRBJ2-5 and V is TRBV4-2; D is unresolved. Looked up from germline, CDR1 is LGHNA and CDR2 is YNFKEQ. V lost 8 bases and J lost 5, with 21 bases in between. The CDR3 has 15 residues. CDR3 sequence reads: CASRPEATPPETQYF. DNA for the CDR3: TGTGCCAGCCGCCCCGAGGCGACACCGCCCGAGACCCAGTACTTC.

This clone was found once. The chain is built from TRBV6-5 and TRBJ1-1; no clear D. CDR3 size: 16 residues. Trimming left V 2 bases short and J 1 base short, with 14 bases between. CDR1 MNHEY and CDR2 SVGAGI come from the germline V gene. The CDR3 protein is CASSYIAGSRNTEAFF. CDR3 coding DNA: TGTGCCAGCAGTTACATTGCAGGAAGTCGGAACACTGAAGCTTTCTTT.

The rearrangement links TRBV6-1 to TRBJ1-2, with D perhaps matching TRBD1 (6 bases). This CDR3 has 13 residues. Per the germline V gene, CDR1 is MNHNS and CDR2 is SASEGT. The V gene lost 3 bases and the J gene lost 3 bases, with 8 bases spanning the gap. The CDR3 loop reads CASSEGAYYGYTF. The CDR3, as DNA: TGTGCCAGCAGTGAGGGGGCTTACTATGGCTACACCTTC.

Here the CDR3 DNA reads TGTGCCAGCAGCCAAGAAGGAATGAATGTCGAAGCTTTCTTT. Amino acid sequence: CASSQEGMNVEAFF. The chain joins TRBV4-2 to TRBJ1-1, with unresolved D. The CDR3 spans 14 residues. Per the germline V gene, CDR1 is LGHNA and CDR2 is YNFKEQ. Trimming pared 0 bases from V and 8 bases from J, leaving 13 bases between.

This clone has a single count. The same CDR3 arises from other DNA sequences in this sample as well. The rearrangement joins TRBV6-4 to TRBJ2-3; 7 nucleotides align to TRBD1. V gave up 3 bases and J gave up 6 bases; unmatched junction bases: 3. The CDR3 covers 13 residues. Germline V gene lookup returns CDR1 MRHNA and CDR2 SNTAGT. The CDR3 loop reads CASSEQGRDTQYF. CDR3 sequence (DNA): TGTGCCAGCAGTGAACAGGGGCGGGATACGCAGTATTTT.